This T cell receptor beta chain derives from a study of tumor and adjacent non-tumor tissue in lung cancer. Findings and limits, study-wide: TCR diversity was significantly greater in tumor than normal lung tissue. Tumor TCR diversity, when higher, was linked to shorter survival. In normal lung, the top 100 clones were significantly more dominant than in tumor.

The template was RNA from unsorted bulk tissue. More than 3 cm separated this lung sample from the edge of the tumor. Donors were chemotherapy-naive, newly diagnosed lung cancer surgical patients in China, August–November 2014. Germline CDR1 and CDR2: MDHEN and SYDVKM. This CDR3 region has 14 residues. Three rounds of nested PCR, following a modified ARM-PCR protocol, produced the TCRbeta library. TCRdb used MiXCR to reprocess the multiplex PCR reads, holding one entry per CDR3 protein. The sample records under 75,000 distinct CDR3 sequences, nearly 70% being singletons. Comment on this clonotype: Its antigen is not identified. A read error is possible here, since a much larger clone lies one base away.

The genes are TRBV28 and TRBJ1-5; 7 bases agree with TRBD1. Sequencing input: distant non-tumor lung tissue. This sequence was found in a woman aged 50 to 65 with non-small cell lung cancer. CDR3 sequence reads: CDSSFGQGNQPQHF. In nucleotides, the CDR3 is TGTGACAGCAGTTTTGGACAGGGCAATCAGCCCCAGCATTTT.